This is a list of T cell receptor beta chains from one sample in a study of cytomegalovirus exposure and HLA in healthy donors. Data came from immunoSEQ multiplex PCR; TCRdb stores just in-frame clones and leaves some out. The repertoire table contains roughly 35,000 clones. The sequenced sample was PBMCs. These receptor sequences come from a woman aged 40 to 55 in good health and CMV-seropositive. Both conserved end residues are part of each CDR3. A D gene is named only where the DNA matches it firmly.

>TRBV9|TRBJ2-1|NA
CASSATGFGNEQFF
>TRBV5-1|TRBJ1-2|NA
CASSLEGVRYGYTF
>TRBV4-3|TRBJ2-1|NA
CASSQEILYNEQFF
>TRBV28|TRBJ1-1|TRBD1
CASSTHRGPKNTEAFF
>TRBV19|TRBJ2-5|TRBD2
CASSRSGRDETQYF
>TRBV27|TRBJ2-7|TRBD2
CASTTRGSGRAYEQYF
>TRBV6-5|TRBJ2-3|NA
CASSYSLATDTQYF
>TRBV29-1|TRBJ2-7|NA
CSALAGYEQYF
>TRBV28|TRBJ1-4|NA
CASSLQQGGGEKLFF
>TRBV11-2|TRBJ2-2|NA
CASSLSGNTGELFF
>TRBV7-2|TRBJ2-7|TRBD2
CASSFGGSAYEQYF
>TRBV5-1|TRBJ1-1|TRBD1
CASSSGQGASEAFF
>TRBV15|TRBJ1-5|NA
CATSGGRVGGWRDQPQHF
>TRBV19|TRBJ2-3|NA
CASSVVETSTDTQYF
>TRBV5-1|TRBJ1-6|NA
CASSPGQGNSPLHF
>TRBV5-1|TRBJ2-5|TRBD2
CASSPGLAGNQETQYF
>TRBV5-1|TRBJ2-3|NA
CASSLTTSTDTQYF
>TRBV5-5|TRBJ2-7|NA
CASTNVRDSNPEQYF
>TRBV7-8|TRBJ1-1|NA
CASSFRRTPNTEAFF
>TRBV19|TRBJ2-1|TRBD2
CASSIASGRRDEQFF
>TRBV5-1|TRBJ2-1|NA
CASSLAGANNEQFF
>TRBV28|TRBJ2-1|TRBD2
CASSFISGGPNEQFF
>TRBV5-6|TRBJ2-5|NA
CASSFGAVETQYF
>TRBV7-2|TRBJ1-2|TRBD1
CASSLGTGGYGYTF
>TRBV7-2|TRBJ1-1|TRBD1
CASSFKGADTEAFF
>TRBV9|TRBJ2-1|NA
CASSVGGSSGSVNEQFF
>TRBV5-1|TRBJ2-7|TRBD2
CASSRTFTSGAALSPYEQYF
>TRBV5-4|TRBJ2-7|TRBD2
CASSFPGLALNEQYF
>TRBV4-3|TRBJ1-2|TRBD1
CASSQDDRGLAGYTF
>TRBV28|TRBJ1-1|NA
CASTGGVQLSAFF
>TRBV4-1|TRBJ2-5|TRBD1
CASSPDRGGTQYF
>TRBV11-2|TRBJ2-7|NA
CASSSSPMGSSYEQYF
>TRBV27|TRBJ2-5|TRBD1
CASSLGQGMRGYQETQYF
>TRBV5-1|TRBJ2-2|TRBD2
CASSSTSGRANTGELFF
>TRBV11-3|TRBJ2-7|TRBD1
CASRWDRGPPGLGQYF
>TRBV5-1|TRBJ2-6|TRBD1
CASSLGDRGPLGANVLTF
>TRBV6-5|TRBJ1-2|NA
CASRNDKNYGYTF
>TRBV18|TRBJ2-5|NA
CASSPASGAETQYF
>TRBV7-3|TRBJ2-3|TRBD2
CASSLRTSEIDTQYF
>TRBV6-5|TRBJ2-1|NA
CASRQGRNEQFF
>TRBV28|TRBJ1-1|NA
CASSLKGSEAFF
>TRBV7-9|TRBJ2-3|NA
CASSLAGAVFTDTQYF
>TRBV7-2|TRBJ1-4|NA
CASSSFGEGLEKLFF
>TRBV10-1|TRBJ2-2|NA
CATNEAGATGELFF
>TRBV9|TRBJ2-2|TRBD2
CASSVGSTAGVRTGELFF
>TRBV18|TRBJ1-6|TRBD1
CASSSLGIGGQGGINSPLHF
>TRBV6-5|TRBJ1-3|NA
CASSYSQFSGNTIYF
>TRBV7-2|TRBJ2-5|NA
CASSSGGRETQYF
>TRBV19|TRBJ1-1|NA
CASSKGRGRTLNTEAFF
>TRBV7-2|TRBJ2-7|NA
CASSLGGGTPRAYEQYF
>TRBV6-1|TRBJ1-2|TRBD1
CASSGDSYGYTF
>TRBV21-1|TRBJ2-7|NA
CASSKEGTGSYEQYF
>TRBV27|TRBJ1-2|TRBD1
CASSSPLTGLYGYTF
>TRBV9|TRBJ2-6|TRBD2
CASSERDYPTSGANVLTF
>TRBV5-5|TRBJ1-5|TRBD1
CASSSGQGLGNQPQHF
>TRBV5-1|TRBJ2-3|NA
CASSPGDELDTQYF
>TRBV5-6|TRBJ1-1|NA
CASSPTGRAAFF